This entry features one T cell receptor beta chain sequence. Its specificity is not known. The sample is drawn from a study of CXCR3-negative and CXCR3-positive naive CD8 T cells. Within the CD8+ T cell compartment, naive cells were CD45RO-CCR7+CD27+CD95-. Whole-study results and caveats: A higher hydrophobicity marked the TRB CDR3s of CXCR3-positive naive cells versus CXCR3-negative naive cells. Because surface CD5 did not distinguish the naive subsets, TCR strength was inferred from TRB CDR3 properties.

Germline-derived CDR1 and CDR2 are MNHNY and SVGAGI (reference sequence). The CDR3 totals 12 residues. Each TRB cDNA library was prepared by 5' RACE (with UMI labels). TCRdb re-called the 5' RACE reads; every CDR3 protein appears as one record, without DNA. The sample has about 150,000 distinct CDR3 sequences; the top ten hold 0.45% to 0.6%. Input material: naive CXCR3+ CD8+ T cells from blood. The subset was: CD45RO-CCR7+CD27+CD95- naive CD8+ T cells expressing CXCR3 (TNR3+). V usage is TRBV6-6 and J usage is TRBJ2-1. The source of this sequence is a human donor in good health. Some clones in this sample may be carry-over from other donors' samples. The CDR3 is CASSYDRGEQFF.